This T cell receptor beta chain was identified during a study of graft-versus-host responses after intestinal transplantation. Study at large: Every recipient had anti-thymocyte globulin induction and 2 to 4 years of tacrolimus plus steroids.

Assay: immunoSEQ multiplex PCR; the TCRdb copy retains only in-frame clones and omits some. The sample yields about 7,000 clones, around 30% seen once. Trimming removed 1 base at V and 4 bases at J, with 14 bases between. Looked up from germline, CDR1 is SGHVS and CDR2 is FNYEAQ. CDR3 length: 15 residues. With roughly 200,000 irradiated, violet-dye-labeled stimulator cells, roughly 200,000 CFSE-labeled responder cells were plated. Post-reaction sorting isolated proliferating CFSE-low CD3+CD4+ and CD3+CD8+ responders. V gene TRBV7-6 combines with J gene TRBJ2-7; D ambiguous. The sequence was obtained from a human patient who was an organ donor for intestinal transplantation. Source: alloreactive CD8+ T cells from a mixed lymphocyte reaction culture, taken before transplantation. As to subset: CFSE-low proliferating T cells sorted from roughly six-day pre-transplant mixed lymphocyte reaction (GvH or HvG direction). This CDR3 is CASSLGAYTTYEQYF. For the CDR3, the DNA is TGTGCCAGCAGCTTAGGGGCCTACACAACTTACGAGCAGTACTTC.